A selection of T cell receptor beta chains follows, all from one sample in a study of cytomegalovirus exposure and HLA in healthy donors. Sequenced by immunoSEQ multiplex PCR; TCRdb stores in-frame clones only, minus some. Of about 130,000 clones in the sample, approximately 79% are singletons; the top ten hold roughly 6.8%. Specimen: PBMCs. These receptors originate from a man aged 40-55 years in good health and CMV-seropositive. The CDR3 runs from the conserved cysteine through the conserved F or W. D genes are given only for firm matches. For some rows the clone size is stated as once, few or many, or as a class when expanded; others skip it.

cdr3_aa: CASTPSTGTNSYEQYF
cdr3_nt: TGTGCCAGCACACCTTCTACCGGGACAAACTCCTACGAGCAGTACTTC
j_call: TRBJ2-7
v_call: TRBV5-5
d_call: .
clone_size: .

cdr3_aa: CASSPGQSNTEAFF
cdr3_nt: TGTGCCAGCAGCCCGGGACAGTCGAACACTGAAGCTTTCTTT
j_call: TRBJ1-1
v_call: TRBV7-9
d_call: TRBD1
clone_size: .

cdr3_aa: CASSRQVYTGELFF
cdr3_nt: TGTGCCAGCAGTAGGCAGGTGTACACCGGGGAGCTGTTTTTT
j_call: TRBJ2-2
v_call: TRBV6-5
d_call: .
clone_size: .

cdr3_aa: CASSYSEGSYGYTF
cdr3_nt: TGTGCCAGCAGTTACTCGGAGGGGAGCTATGGCTACACCTTC
j_call: TRBJ1-2
v_call: TRBV6-5
d_call: .
clone_size: .

cdr3_aa: CSVEGGGLAGGPRTYEQYF
cdr3_nt: TGCAGCGTTGAAGGCGGGGGGCTAGCGGGAGGGCCTAGGACCTACGAGCAGTACTTC
j_call: TRBJ2-7
v_call: TRBV29-1
d_call: TRBD2
clone_size: once

cdr3_aa: CASRRSGTGYGNTIYF
cdr3_nt: TGTGCCAGCCGAAGAAGTGGGACAGGCTACGGAAACACCATATATTTT
j_call: TRBJ1-3
v_call: TRBV7-2
d_call: TRBD1
clone_size: .

cdr3_aa: CASSLQNSPLHF
cdr3_nt: TGTGCCAGCAGCTTACAGAATTCACCCCTCCACTTT
j_call: TRBJ1-6
v_call: TRBV7-6
d_call: .
clone_size: .

cdr3_aa: CSSSGPRGEMEKLFF
cdr3_nt: TGTTCCAGCAGCGGGCCCCGGGGGGAGATGGAAAAACTGTTTTTT
j_call: TRBJ1-4
v_call: TRBV7-9
d_call: .
clone_size: .

cdr3_aa: CASSVLRVNTEAFF
cdr3_nt: TGTGCCAGCAGTGTTCTCAGGGTGAACACTGAAGCTTTCTTT
j_call: TRBJ1-1
v_call: TRBV6-5
d_call: .
clone_size: once

cdr3_aa: CASSPRTGDRSGNTIYF
cdr3_nt: TGCGCCAGCAGTCCCCGGACAGGGGATCGGTCTGGAAACACCATATATTTT
j_call: TRBJ1-3
v_call: TRBV5-1
d_call: TRBD1
clone_size: .

cdr3_aa: CASCRTMTRALNRSPLHF
cdr3_nt: TGTGCCAGCTGCCGGACTATGACAAGAGCCTTAAATCGTTCACCCCTCCACTTT
j_call: TRBJ1-6
v_call: TRBV27
d_call: .
clone_size: .

cdr3_aa: CASRLGQGNYGYTF
cdr3_nt: TGTGCCAGCAGACTGGGACAGGGTAACTATGGCTACACCTTC
j_call: TRBJ1-2
v_call: TRBV6-5
d_call: TRBD1
clone_size: .

cdr3_aa: CASSQVGGEIGYGYTF
cdr3_nt: TGTGCCAGCAGTCAAGTCGGGGGTGAAATTGGCTATGGCTACACCTTC
j_call: TRBJ1-2
v_call: TRBV2
d_call: .
clone_size: .

cdr3_aa: CASSRQGGDYGYTF
cdr3_nt: TGTGCCAGCAGCCGACAGGGGGGGGACTATGGCTACACCTTC
j_call: TRBJ1-2
v_call: TRBV6-1
d_call: TRBD1
clone_size: .

cdr3_aa: CASSRDRGREQYF
cdr3_nt: TGTGCCAGCAGCCGGGACAGGGGGCGGGAGCAGTACTTC
j_call: TRBJ2-5
v_call: TRBV27
d_call: TRBD1
clone_size: .

cdr3_aa: CASSGGDRSRDTEAFF
cdr3_nt: TGTGCCAGCAGCGGGGGGGACAGGAGCCGAGACACTGAAGCTTTCTTT
j_call: TRBJ1-1
v_call: TRBV5-4
d_call: TRBD1
clone_size: once

cdr3_aa: CASSPPGQRETQYF
cdr3_nt: TGTGCCAGCTCACCTCCGGGACAACGGGAGACCCAGTACTTC
j_call: TRBJ2-5
v_call: TRBV18
d_call: .
clone_size: .

cdr3_aa: CASSGAGTIEAFF
cdr3_nt: TGTGCCAGCAGTGGAGCCGGGACAATTGAAGCTTTCTTT
j_call: TRBJ1-1
v_call: TRBV6-5
d_call: .
clone_size: .

cdr3_aa: CSGQTGDTQYF
cdr3_nt: TGCAGTGGCCAGACTGGTGATACGCAGTATTTT
j_call: TRBJ2-3
v_call: TRBV20-1
d_call: .
clone_size: .

cdr3_aa: CASSTSGRGSYEQYF
cdr3_nt: TGCGCCAGCAGTACTAGCGGGAGAGGCTCCTACGAGCAGTACTTC
j_call: TRBJ2-7
v_call: TRBV5-1
d_call: TRBD2
clone_size: few

cdr3_aa: CASSLGVRVFVGYTF
cdr3_nt: TGTGCCAGCAGCTTAGGGGTCAGGGTGTTTGTTGGCTACACCTTC
j_call: TRBJ1-2
v_call: TRBV7-8
d_call: .
clone_size: .

cdr3_aa: CASRETGALKIDTEAFF
cdr3_nt: TGCGCCAGCAGGGAGACAGGGGCCCTCAAAATAGACACTGAAGCTTTCTTT
j_call: TRBJ1-1
v_call: TRBV10-1
d_call: TRBD1
clone_size: .

cdr3_aa: CASRRGRNGYQPQHF
cdr3_nt: TGTGCCAGCCGCAGGGGCAGGAACGGGTATCAGCCCCAGCATTTT
j_call: TRBJ1-5
v_call: TRBV28
d_call: .
clone_size: .

cdr3_aa: CASSIGTGAEAFF
cdr3_nt: TGTGCCAGTAGTATCGGTACGGGGGCTGAAGCTTTCTTT
j_call: TRBJ1-1
v_call: TRBV19
d_call: .
clone_size: .

cdr3_aa: CASSFFSSGTDTQYF
cdr3_nt: TGTGCCAGCAGCTTTTTCAGTAGCGGCACAGATACGCAGTATTTT
j_call: TRBJ2-3
v_call: TRBV7-3
d_call: .
clone_size: .

cdr3_aa: CSGKGFYGYTF
cdr3_nt: TGCAGTGGAAAGGGGTTCTATGGCTACACCTTC
j_call: TRBJ1-2
v_call: TRBV20-1
d_call: .
clone_size: once

cdr3_aa: CASSYSTGQETQYF
cdr3_nt: TGTGCCAGCAGTTACTCGACAGGGCAAGAGACCCAGTACTTC
j_call: TRBJ2-5
v_call: TRBV6-5
d_call: TRBD1
clone_size: .